The entry that follows covers one TCR beta chain sequence. Its target is not known. This CDR3 region has 15 residues. This entry is derived from a study of T cells expressing NK-cell markers. Study-wide context: It was from sorted CD3+CD56+NKG2C+, CD3+CD56+NKG2C- and CD3+CD56-NKG2C+ T cells that TCR beta repertoires came. Study-wide results and limits: For several donors, the dominant NKG2C+ clonotypes made up about 1.0-7.5% of their CD8+ T cells.

The TCR beta cDNA came from 5'RACE template switching with UMIs. TCRdb re-called the 5' RACE reads and gives one entry per CDR3 protein, without DNA. The sample totals fewer than 300,000 distinct CDR3 sequences. The receptor comes from a woman aged 18 to 75 in good health. The source material was blood T cells: a sorted CD56 or NKG2C T cell subset, CD4+ or CD8+ T cells, or bulk PBMC T cells (not recorded which). The chain couples TRBV12-3 or TRBV12-4 to TRBJ2-2; the TCRdb call, TRBD1, lacks DNA for checking. CDR3 sequence: CASSRTGQGSGELFF.